A single sample is the source of the 15 T cell receptor beta chains below, sequenced in a study of T cells in Graves' hyperthyroidism and ophthalmopathy. Researchers amplified the TCR beta CDR3 regions from RNA transcripts. The study used the HTBI primer set for a first-round RT-PCR of the TCR CDR3. A single record per CDR3 protein comes from TCRdb applying MiXCR to the multiplex PCR reads. The repertoire includes about 380,000 distinct CDR3 sequences, around an eighth of them detected once, and under 25% sits in the top ten. Sequences were obtained from blood. Receptor source: a young man with Graves' hyperthyroidism that later progressed to Graves' ophthalmopathy.

This chain joins TRBV6-5 and TRBJ1-3, with D maybe TRBD1 (5 bases). There are 15 residues in the CDR3. Trimming removed 2 bases at V and 4 bases at J, with 12 bases between. Germline CDR1 reads MNHEY; CDR2 reads SVGAGI. The CDR3 DNA sequence: TGTGCCAGCAGTTACGGAGGGGTAGCCGGAAACACCATATATTTT. It translates to CASSYGGVAGNTIYF.

This clonotype was detected a few times. The V call is TRBV10-3, the J call TRBJ1-6; maybe TRBD1 (5 bases). This CDR3 region has 16 residues. Trimming took 0 bases from V and 9 from J, leaving 15 bases between them. CDR1 is ENHRY and CDR2 is SYGVKD in the germline V gene. The CDR3 loop reads CAISESGRLGASPLHF. The CDR3 bases are TGTGCCATCAGTGAGTCGGGCAGGCTAGGGGCTTCACCCCTCCACTTT.

The sample holds a few counts of this clonotype. This chain's CDR3 is CASSHRGSGANVLTF. In nucleotides, the CDR3 is TGTGCCAGCAGCCACAGGGGGTCCGGGGCCAACGTCCTGACTTTC. The V call is TRBV28, the J call TRBJ2-6, with 8 nucleotides matching TRBD1. This CDR3 spans 15 amino acids. Germline CDR1 reads MDHEN; CDR2 reads SYDVKM. Germline trimming cut 6 bases from V and 4 bases from J; bases unmatched to any gene: 5.

This clonotype has only a few counts. The chain combines TRBV25-1 with TRBJ1-2; a weak D match, TRBD1 (6 bases). CDR3 length: 14 amino acids. CDR1 and CDR2 (germline): MGHDK, SYGVNS. Trimming removed 3 bases at V and 4 bases at J, with 12 bases between. In nucleotides, the CDR3 is TGTGCCAGCAGTGATCCGGGGGCCAGCTATGGCTACACCTTC. This codes for CASSDPGASYGYTF.

The table lists this clonotype with a few counts. This may come from a read error, since a much larger clone is one base off. The J gene is TRBJ2-7, the V gene TRBV30; D call uncertain. CDR1 and CDR2 (germline): GTSNPN, SVGIG (reference sequence). This CDR3 is built from 12 residues. This CDR3 is CAWSVLIYGQYF. The CDR3 DNA reads TGTGCCTGGAGTGTACTGATCTACGGGCAGTACTTC.

Regarding this clonotype: Germline is not matched at one junction end, which may reflect a read error. The chain has TRBV27 and TRBJ2-1, with 9 bases lining up with TRBD1. There are 15 residues in the CDR3. The germline V gene encodes CDR1 MNHEY and CDR2 SMNVEV (reference sequence). This CDR3 is CASSLWGTGRNEQFF. DNA of the CDR3: TGCGCCAGCAGTTTATGGGGGACAGGGAGAAATGAGCAGTTCTTC.

At least ten counts were recorded for this clonotype. This chain joins TRBV30 and TRBJ1-2; TRBD1 matches at 8 bases. The CDR3 has 12 amino acids. Germline CDR1 reads GTSNPN; CDR2 reads SVGIG (reference sequence). The CDR3 region is CAGQGNYYGYTF. CDR3 bases: TGTGCTGGACAGGGCAATTACTATGGCTACACCTTC.

This clonotype was found many times. The rearrangement uses TRBV20-1 and TRBJ1-4; D is uncertain. Germline values: CDR1 DFQATT, CDR2 SNEGSKA (reference sequence). This CDR3 is 16 amino acids long. The V end was cut by 1 base, the J end by 0 bases, with 12 bases between. The CDR3 nucleotides are TGCAGTGCTAGAGCTCCCGGTGGGCCAACTAATGAAAAACTGTTTTTT. This codes for CSARAPGGPTNEKLFF.

This clonotype was seen at least ten times. V gene TRBV13 combines with J gene TRBJ2-3; TRBD2 is a possible D gene (6 bases). The CDR3 is 18 amino acids. Deletions cut 4 bases from V and 0 bases from J, with 20 bases between. Germline V gene data show CDR1 as PRHDT and CDR2 as FYEKMQ (reference sequence). CDR3 DNA: TGTGCCAGCAGCTCAAGAGGTGCACTAGCCGAAAGCACAGATACGCAGTATTTT. Translated: CASSSRGALAESTDTQYF.

This clonotype was detected ten times or more. This sequence joins TRBV7-9 and TRBJ1-3, with D hard to call. V lost 4 bases and J lost 0, with 10 bases in between. This CDR3 spans 15 amino acids. Germline V gene sequence: CDR1 SEHNR, CDR2 FQNEAQ (reference sequence). In DNA form, the CDR3 reads TGTGCCAGCAGCTCCTCTTGGGCCTCTGGAAACACCATATATTTT. It yields the protein CASSSSWASGNTIYF. Full variable domain (rest looked up from reference TRBV7-9 and TRBJ1-3): DTGVSQNPRHKITKRGQNVTFRCDPISEHNRLYWYRQTLGQGPEFLTYFQNEAQLEKSRLLSDRFSAERPKGSFSTLEIQRTEQGDSAMYLCASSSSWASGNTIYFGEGSWLTVV.

This clonotype was counted many times. The V gene is TRBV28, the J gene TRBJ1-1, with TRBD1 matching over 8 bases. Germline V gene sequence: CDR1 MDHEN, CDR2 SYDVKM. There are 15 residues in the CDR3. Unmatched junction bases numbered 8, after V lost 5 bases and J lost 3 bases. In DNA form, the CDR3 reads TGTGCCAGCAGTATGATGGACAGGGTGGACACTGAAGCTTTCTTT. As protein: CASSMMDRVDTEAFF.

In this sample, this clonotype turned up a few times. The chain recombines TRBV9 with TRBJ1-4; a possible D gene is TRBD1 (6 bases). In germline, CDR1 is SGDLS, CDR2 YYNGEE. This CDR3 is built from 13 residues. V dropped 5 bases and J dropped 2 bases, with 7 bases sitting between them. This chain's CDR3 is CASSTGTNEKLFF. CDR3 nucleotides: TGTGCCAGCAGTACAGGGACTAATGAAAAACTGTTTTTT. The whole variable domain, remainder taken from reference TRBV9 and TRBJ1-4, is DSGVTQTPKHLITATGQRVTLRCSPRSGDLSVYWYQQSLDQGLQFLIQYYNGEERAKGNILERFSAQQFPDLHSELNLSSLELGDSALYFCASSTGTNEKLFFGSGTQLSVL.

Many counts were recorded for this clonotype. The chain employs TRBV6-6 and TRBJ1-6; no definite D call. The V and J ends lost 0 bases and 0 bases respectively, with 6 bases between them. CDR3 length: 16 amino acids. Germline V gene sequence: CDR1 MNHNY, CDR2 SVGAGI (reference sequence). The CDR3 protein is CASSYSQSSYNSPLHF. In DNA, the CDR3 is TGTGCCAGCAGTTACTCCCAAAGCTCCTATAATTCACCCCTCCACTTT.

The V call is TRBV6-1, the J call TRBJ2-1, with a tentative D call TRBD1 (5 bases). V gave up 7 bases and J gave up 10 bases, with 8 bases separating them. Germline CDR1 and CDR2: MNHNS and SASEGT. There are 10 residues in the CDR3. The CDR3 protein is CASNRPEQFF. The CDR3 DNA reads as TGTGCCAGCAACAGGCCAGAGCAGTTCTTC.

This clonotype appeared a few times. The J gene is TRBJ2-2, the V gene TRBV12-3 or TRBV12-4; 8 positions match TRBD1. V dropped 8 bases and J dropped 1; count of bases not matched to a gene: 3. The CDR3 runs 14 residues. DNA for the CDR3: TGTGCCAGCTGGGGGACAGGGAACACCGGGGAGCTGTTTTTT. Its translation: CASWGTGNTGELFF.